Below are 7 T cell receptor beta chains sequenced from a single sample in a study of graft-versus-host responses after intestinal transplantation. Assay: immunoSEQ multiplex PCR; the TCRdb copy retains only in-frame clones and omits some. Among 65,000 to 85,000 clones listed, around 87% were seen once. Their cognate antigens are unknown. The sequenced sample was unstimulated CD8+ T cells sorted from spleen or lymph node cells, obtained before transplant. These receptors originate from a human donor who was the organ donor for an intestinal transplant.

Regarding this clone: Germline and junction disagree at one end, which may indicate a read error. The CDR3 protein is CASSPGGASHEQYF. CDR3 sequence (DNA): TGTGCCAGCAGCCCCGGGGGGGCCTCCCACGAGCAGTACTTC. This rearrangement joins TRBV6-4 to TRBJ2-7; 8 bases align to TRBD2. This CDR3 contains 14 residues. Germline CDR1 is MRHNA and CDR2 is SNTAGT.

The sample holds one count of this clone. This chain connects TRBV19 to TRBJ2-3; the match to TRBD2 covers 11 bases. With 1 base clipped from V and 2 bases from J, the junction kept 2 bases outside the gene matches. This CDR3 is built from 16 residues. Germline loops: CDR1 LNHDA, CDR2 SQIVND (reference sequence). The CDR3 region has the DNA TGTGCCAGTAGTATAGGACTAGCGGGGATCACAGATACGCAGTATTTT. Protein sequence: CASSIGLAGITDTQYF.

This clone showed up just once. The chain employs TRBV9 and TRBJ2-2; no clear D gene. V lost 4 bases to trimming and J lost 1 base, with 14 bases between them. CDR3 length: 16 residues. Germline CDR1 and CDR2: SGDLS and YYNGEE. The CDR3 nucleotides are TGTGCCAGCAGCTCCCTCGTGGGTAAGAACACCGGGGAGCTGTTTTTT. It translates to CASSSLVGKNTGELFF.

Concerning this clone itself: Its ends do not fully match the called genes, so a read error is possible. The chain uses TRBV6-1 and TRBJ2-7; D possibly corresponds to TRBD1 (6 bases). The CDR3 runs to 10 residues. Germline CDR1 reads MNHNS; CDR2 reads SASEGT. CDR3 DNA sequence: TGTGCCAGCAGTGAAATAGAGGGGGTCTTC. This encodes CASSEIEGVF.

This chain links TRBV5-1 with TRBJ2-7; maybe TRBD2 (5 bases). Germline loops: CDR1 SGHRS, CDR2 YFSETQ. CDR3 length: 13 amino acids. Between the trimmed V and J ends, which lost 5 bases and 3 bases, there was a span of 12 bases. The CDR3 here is CASRKGEGYEQYF. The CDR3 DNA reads TGCGCCAGCAGGAAGGGAGAAGGCTACGAGCAGTACTTC.

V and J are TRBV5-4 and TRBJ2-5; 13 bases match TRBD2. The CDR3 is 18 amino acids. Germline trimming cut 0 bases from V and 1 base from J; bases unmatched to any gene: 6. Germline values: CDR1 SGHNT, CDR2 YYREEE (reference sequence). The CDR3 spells CASSLGLAGGHSQETQYF. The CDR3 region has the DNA TGTGCCAGCAGCTTGGGACTAGCGGGGGGCCACTCCCAAGAGACCCAGTACTTC. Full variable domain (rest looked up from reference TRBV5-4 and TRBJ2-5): ETGVTQSPTHLIKTRGQQVTLRCSSQSGHNTVSWYQQALGQGPQFIFQYYREEENGRGNFPPRFSGLQFPNYSSELNVNALELDDSALYLCASSLGLAGGHSQETQYFGPGTRLLVL.

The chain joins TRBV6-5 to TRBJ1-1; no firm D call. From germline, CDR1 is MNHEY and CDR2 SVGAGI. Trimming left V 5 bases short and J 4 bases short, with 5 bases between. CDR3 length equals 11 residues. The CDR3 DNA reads TGTGCCAGCAGTACCTTCACTGAAGCTTTCTTT. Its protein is CASSTFTEAFF.